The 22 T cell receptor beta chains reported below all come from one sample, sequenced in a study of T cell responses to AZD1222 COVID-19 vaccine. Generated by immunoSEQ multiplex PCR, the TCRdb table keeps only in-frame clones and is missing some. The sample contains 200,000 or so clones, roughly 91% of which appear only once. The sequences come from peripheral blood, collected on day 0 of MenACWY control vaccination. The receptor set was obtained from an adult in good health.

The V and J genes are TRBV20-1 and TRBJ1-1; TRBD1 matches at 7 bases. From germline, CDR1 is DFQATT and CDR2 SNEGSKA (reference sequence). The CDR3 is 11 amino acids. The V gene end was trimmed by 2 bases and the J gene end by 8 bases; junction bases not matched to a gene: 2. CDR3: CSARKDREAFF. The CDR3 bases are TGCAGTGCTAGAAAGGACAGGGAAGCTTTCTTT.

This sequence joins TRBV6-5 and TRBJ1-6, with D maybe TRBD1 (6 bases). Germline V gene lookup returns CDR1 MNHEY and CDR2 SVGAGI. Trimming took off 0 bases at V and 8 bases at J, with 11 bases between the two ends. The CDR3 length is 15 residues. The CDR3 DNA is TGTGCCAGCAGTTACTCAACCTACAGGGATTCACCCCTCCACTTT. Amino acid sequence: CASSYSTYRDSPLHF.

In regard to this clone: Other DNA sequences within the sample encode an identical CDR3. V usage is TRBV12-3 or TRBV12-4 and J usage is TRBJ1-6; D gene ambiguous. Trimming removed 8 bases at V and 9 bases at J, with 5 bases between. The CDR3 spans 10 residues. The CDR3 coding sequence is TGTGCCAGCGGTGGTTCACCCCTCCACTTT. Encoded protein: CASGGSPLHF.

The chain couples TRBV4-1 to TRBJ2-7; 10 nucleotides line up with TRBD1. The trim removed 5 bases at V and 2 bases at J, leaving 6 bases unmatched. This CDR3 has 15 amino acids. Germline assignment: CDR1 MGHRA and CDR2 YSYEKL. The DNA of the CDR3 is TGCGCCAGCAGCGAACCGGGACAGGGGACCTACGAGCAGTACTTC. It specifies CASSEPGQGTYEQYF.

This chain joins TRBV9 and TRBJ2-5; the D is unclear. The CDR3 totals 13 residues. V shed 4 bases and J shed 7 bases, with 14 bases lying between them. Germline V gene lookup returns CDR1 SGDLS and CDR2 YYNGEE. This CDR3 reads CASSKLGSGTQYF. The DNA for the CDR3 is TGTGCCAGCAGCAAACTGGGCTCGGGGACCCAGTACTTC.

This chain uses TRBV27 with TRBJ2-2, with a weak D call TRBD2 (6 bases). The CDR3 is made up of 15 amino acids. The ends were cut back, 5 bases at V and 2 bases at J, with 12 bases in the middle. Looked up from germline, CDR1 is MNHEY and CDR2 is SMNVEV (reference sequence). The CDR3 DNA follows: TGTGCCAGCAGTGCGGGACTGCTAAACACCGGGGAGCTGTTTTTT. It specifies CASSAGLLNTGELFF.

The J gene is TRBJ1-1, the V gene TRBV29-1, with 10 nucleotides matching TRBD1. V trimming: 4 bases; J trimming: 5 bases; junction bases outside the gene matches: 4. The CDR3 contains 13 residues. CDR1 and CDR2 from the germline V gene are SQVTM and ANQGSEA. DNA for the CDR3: TGCAGCGTTGGACAGGGGGCCGAAACTGAAGCTTTCTTT. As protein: CSVGQGAETEAFF.

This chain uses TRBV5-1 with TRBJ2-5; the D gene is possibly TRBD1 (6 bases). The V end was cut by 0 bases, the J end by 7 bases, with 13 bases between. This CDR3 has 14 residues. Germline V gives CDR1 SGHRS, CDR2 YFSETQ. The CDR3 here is CASSLAGAVGTQYF. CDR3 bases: TGCGCCAGCAGCTTGGCAGGGGCCGTAGGGACCCAGTACTTC.

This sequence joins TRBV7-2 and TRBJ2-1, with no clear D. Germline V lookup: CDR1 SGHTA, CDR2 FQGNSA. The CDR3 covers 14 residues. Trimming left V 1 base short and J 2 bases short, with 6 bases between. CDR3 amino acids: CASSLGAAYNEQFF. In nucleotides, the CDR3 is TGTGCCAGCAGCTTAGGGGCAGCCTACAATGAGCAGTTCTTC.

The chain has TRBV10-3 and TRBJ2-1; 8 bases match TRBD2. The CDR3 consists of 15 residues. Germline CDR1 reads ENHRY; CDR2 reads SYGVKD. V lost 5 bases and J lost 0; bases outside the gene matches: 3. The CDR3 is CAISQTSGSYNEQFF. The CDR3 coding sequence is TGTGCCATCAGTCAAACTAGCGGCTCCTACAATGAGCAGTTCTTC.

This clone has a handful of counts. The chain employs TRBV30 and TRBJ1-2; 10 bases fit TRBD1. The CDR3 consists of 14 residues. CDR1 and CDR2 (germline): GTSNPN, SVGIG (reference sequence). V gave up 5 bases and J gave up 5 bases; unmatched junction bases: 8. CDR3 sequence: CAWRSGTGVYGYTF. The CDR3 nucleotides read TGTGCCTGGCGATCCGGGACAGGGGTGTATGGCTACACCTTC.

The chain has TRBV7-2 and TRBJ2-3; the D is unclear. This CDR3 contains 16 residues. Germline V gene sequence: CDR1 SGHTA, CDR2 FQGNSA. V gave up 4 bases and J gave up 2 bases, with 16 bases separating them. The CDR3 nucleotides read TGTGCCAGCAGCTATCCGTCGACTTTCCTCACAGATACGCAGTATTTT. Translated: CASSYPSTFLTDTQYF.

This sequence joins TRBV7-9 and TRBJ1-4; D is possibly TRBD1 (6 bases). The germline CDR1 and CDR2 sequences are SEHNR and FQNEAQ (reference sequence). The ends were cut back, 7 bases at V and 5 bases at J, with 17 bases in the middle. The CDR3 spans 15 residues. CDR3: CASTTPKGGNEKLFF. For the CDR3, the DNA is TGTGCCAGCACCACACCGAAGGGGGGGAATGAAAAACTGTTTTTT.

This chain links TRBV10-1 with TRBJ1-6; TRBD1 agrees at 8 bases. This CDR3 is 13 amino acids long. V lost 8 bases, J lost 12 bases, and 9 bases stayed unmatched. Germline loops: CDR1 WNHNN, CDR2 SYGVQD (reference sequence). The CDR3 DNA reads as TGCGCCAGCTCTGGACAGGGATTGGGACCCCTCCACTTT. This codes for CASSGQGLGPLHF.

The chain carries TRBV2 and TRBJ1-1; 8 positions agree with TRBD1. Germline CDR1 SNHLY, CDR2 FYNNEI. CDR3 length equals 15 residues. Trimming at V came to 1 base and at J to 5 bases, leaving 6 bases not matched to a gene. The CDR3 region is CASSEGGTGETEAFF. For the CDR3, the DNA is TGTGCCAGCAGTGAAGGGGGGACAGGTGAAACTGAAGCTTTCTTT.

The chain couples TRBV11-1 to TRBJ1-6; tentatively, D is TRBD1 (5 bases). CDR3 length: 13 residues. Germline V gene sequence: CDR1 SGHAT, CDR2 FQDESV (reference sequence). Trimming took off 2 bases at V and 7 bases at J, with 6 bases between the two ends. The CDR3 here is CASSLNRNSPLHF. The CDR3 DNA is TGTGCCAGCAGCTTAAACAGGAATTCACCCCTCCACTTT.

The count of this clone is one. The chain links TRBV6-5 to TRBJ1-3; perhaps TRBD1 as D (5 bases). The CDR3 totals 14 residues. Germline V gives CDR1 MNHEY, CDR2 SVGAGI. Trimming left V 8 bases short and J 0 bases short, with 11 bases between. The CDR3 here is CASLRGGSGNTIYF. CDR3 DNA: TGTGCCAGCTTAAGGGGCGGCTCTGGAAACACCATATATTTT.

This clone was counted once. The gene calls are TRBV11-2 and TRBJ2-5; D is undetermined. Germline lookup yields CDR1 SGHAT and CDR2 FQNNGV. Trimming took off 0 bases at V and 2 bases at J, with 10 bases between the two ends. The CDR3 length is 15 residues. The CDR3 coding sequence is TGTGCCAGCAGCTTAGATCGAGGTGGTCAAGAGACCCAGTACTTC. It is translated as CASSLDRGGQETQYF.

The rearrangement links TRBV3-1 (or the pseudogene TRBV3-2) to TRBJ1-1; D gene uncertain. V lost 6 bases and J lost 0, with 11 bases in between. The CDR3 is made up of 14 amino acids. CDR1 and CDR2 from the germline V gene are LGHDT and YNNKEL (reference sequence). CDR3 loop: CASRARTVNTEAFF. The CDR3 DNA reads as TGTGCCAGCAGAGCCAGGACGGTGAACACTGAAGCTTTCTTT.

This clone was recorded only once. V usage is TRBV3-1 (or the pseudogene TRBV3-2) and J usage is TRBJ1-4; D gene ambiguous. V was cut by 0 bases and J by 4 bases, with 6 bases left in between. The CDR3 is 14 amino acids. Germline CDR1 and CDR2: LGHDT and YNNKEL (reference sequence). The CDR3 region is CASSQEGRNEKLFF. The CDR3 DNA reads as TGTGCCAGCAGCCAAGAGGGCCGTAATGAAAAACTGTTTTTT.

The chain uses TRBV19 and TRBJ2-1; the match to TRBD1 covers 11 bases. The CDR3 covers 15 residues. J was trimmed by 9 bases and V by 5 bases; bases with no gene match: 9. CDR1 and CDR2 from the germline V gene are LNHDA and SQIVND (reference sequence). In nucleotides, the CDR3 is TGTGCCAGTAGTCCCCGGGACAGGGGGAGTAGTGAGCAGTTCTTC. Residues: CASSPRDRGSSEQFF.

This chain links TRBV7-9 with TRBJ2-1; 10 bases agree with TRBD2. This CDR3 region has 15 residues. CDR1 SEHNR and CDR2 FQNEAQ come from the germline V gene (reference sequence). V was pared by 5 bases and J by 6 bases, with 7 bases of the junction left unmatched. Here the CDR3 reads CASSESGGAFNEQFF. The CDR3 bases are TGTGCCAGCAGCGAGAGCGGGGGGGCTTTCAATGAGCAGTTCTTC.